This TCR beta chain is from a study of blood T cell repertoires in COVID-19. Per the authors' pipeline: Reference gene primer amplification gave estimated nucleated cell counts. Profiled with immunoSEQ multiplex PCR; TCRdb holds only in-frame clones, not every one. That table furnishes V, J and clone size, whereas the DNA furnished D and trimming. The sample yields over 250,000 clones, 80% to 90% seen once. J lost 1 base, V lost 4 bases, and 1 base had no gene match. Germline values: CDR1 SGHNT, CDR2 YYREEE (reference sequence). This CDR3 comprises 14 residues. Recovery meant two consecutive negative NP/OP PCR tests, professional clearance, or resolved symptoms.

This TCR was recovered from a woman younger than 35 who had recovered from COVID-19. The rearrangement joins TRBV5-4 to TRBJ2-4, with TRBD2 identical over 8 bases. The sample was PBMCs or T cells enriched from blood (not recorded which). The CDR3 coding sequence is TGTGCCAGCAGCCCGGGGGGGGCCAAAAACATTCAGTACTTC. Protein: CASSPGGAKNIQYF.